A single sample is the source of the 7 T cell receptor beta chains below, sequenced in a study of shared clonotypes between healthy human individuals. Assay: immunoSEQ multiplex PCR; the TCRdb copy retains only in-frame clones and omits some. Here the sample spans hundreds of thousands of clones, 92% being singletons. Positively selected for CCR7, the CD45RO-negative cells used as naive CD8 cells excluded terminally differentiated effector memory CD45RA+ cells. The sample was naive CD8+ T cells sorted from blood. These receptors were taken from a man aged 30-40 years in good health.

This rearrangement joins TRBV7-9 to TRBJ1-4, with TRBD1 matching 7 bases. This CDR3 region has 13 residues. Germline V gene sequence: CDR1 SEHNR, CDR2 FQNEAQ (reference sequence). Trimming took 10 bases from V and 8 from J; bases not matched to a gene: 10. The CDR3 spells CATDAGTVEKLFF. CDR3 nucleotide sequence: TGTGCCACCGATGCCGGGACAGTCGAAAAACTGTTTTTT.

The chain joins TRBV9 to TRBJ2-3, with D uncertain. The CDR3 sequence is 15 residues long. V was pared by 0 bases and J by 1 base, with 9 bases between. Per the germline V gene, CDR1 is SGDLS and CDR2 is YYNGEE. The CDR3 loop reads CASSVGISGTDTQYF. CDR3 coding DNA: TGTGCCAGCAGCGTAGGTATTAGTGGCACAGATACGCAGTATTTT.

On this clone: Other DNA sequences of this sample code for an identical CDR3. CDR3 sequence reads: CASSQVDEQFF. The CDR3 DNA reads as TGCGCCAGCAGCCAAGTTGATGAGCAGTTCTTC. The J gene is TRBJ2-1, the V gene TRBV4-1, with D unclear. The V gene's germline CDR1 is MGHRA and CDR2 YSYEKL. V shed 1 base and J shed 8 bases, with 3 bases lying between them. The CDR3 spans 11 residues.

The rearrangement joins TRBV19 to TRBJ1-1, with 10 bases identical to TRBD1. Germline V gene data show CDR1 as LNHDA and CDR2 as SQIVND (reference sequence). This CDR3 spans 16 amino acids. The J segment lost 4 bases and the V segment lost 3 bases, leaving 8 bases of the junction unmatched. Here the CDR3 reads CASSIMRTGGSTEAFF. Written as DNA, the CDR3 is TGTGCCAGTAGTATCATGAGGACAGGGGGTAGCACTGAAGCTTTCTTT.

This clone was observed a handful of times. In DNA form, the CDR3 reads TGTGCCAGCAGCAAAGTTAATCGGGGACCGCATGATATCGAGCAGTTCTTC. It specifies CASSKVNRGPHDIEQFF. V usage is TRBV21-1 and J usage is TRBJ2-1. TRBV21-1 is designated a pseudogene. This CDR3 region has 17 residues.

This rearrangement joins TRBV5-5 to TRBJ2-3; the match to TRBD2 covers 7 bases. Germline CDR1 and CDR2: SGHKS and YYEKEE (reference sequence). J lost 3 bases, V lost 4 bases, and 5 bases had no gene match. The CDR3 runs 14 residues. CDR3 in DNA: TGTGCCAGCAGCCTGGGGGGGTATACAGATACGCAGTATTTT. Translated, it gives CASSLGGYTDTQYF.

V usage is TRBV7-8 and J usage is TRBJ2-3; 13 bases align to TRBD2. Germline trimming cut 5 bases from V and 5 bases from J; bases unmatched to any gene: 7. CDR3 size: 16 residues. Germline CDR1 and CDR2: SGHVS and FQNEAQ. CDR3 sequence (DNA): TGTGCCAGCAGCAAAGGGACTAGCGGGAAACTAGATACGCAGTATTTT. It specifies CASSKGTSGKLDTQYF.